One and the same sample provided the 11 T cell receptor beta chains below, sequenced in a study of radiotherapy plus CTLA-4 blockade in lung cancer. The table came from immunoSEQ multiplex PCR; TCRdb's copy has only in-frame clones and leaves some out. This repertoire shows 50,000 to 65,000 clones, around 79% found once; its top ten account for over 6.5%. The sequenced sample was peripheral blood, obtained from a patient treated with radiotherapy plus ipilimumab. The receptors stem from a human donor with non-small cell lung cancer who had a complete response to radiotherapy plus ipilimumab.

The CDR3 DNA follows: TGTGCCAGCAGCCTACCACAGGGGACAAATGAGCAGTTCTTC. Its translation: CASSLPQGTNEQFF. The chain is built from TRBV11-3 and TRBJ2-1, with TRBD1 identical over 7 bases. Germline V lookup: CDR1 SGHNT, CDR2 YENEEA. V lost 5 bases to trimming and J lost 7 bases; unmatched junction nucleotides: 8. This CDR3 region has 14 residues. Full variable domain (outside the CDR3, taken from reference TRBV11-3 and TRBJ2-1): EAGVVQSPRYKIIEKKQPVAFWCNPISGHNTLYWYLQNLGQGPELLIRYENEEAVDDSQLPKDRFSAERLKGVDSTLKIQPAELGDSAVYLCASSLPQGTNEQFFGPGTRLTVL.

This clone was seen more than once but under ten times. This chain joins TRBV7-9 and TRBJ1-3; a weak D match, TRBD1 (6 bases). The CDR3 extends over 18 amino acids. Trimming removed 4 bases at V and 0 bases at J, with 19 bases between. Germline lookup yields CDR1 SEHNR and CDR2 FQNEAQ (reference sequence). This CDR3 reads CASSSSLQGTSSGNTIYF. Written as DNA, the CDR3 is TGTGCCAGCAGCTCAAGTCTACAGGGAACGAGCTCTGGAAACACCATATATTTT.

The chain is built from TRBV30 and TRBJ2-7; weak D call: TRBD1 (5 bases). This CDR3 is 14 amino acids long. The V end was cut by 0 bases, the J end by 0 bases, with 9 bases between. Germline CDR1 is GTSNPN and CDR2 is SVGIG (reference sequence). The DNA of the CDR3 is TGTGCCTGGAGTGTATACAGGCGCTCCTACGAGCAGTACTTC. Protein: CAWSVYRRSYEQYF. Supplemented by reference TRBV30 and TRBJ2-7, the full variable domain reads SQTIHQWPATLVQPVGSPLSLECTVEGTSNPNLYWYRQAAGRGLQLLFYSVGIGQISSEVPQNLSASRPQDRQFILSSKKLLLSDSGFYLCAWSVYRRSYEQYFGPGTRLTVT.

The CDR3, as DNA: TGTGCCAGCAGTTTAATAAGGGACACCGCTAACTATGGCTACACCTTC. Translating gives CASSLIRDTANYGYTF. The V gene is TRBV28, the J gene TRBJ1-2; D possibly corresponds to TRBD1 (6 bases). Trimming removed 2 bases at V and 0 bases at J, with 13 bases between. The CDR3 runs 16 residues. Germline CDR1 reads MDHEN; CDR2 reads SYDVKM.

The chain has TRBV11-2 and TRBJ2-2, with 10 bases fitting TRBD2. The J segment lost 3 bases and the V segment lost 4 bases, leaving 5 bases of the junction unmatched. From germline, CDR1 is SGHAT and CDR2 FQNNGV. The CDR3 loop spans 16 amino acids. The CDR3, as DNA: TGTGCCAGCAGCTCCCTGACTAGCGGGTACACCGGGGAGCTGTTTTTT. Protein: CASSSLTSGYTGELFF.

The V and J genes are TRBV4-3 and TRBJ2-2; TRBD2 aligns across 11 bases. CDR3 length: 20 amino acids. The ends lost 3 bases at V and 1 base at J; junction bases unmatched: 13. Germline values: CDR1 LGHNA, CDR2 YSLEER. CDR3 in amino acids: CASSQDPPGLAVLNTGELFF. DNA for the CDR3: TGCGCCAGCAGCCAGGATCCCCCGGGACTAGCGGTCTTGAACACCGGGGAGCTGTTTTTT.

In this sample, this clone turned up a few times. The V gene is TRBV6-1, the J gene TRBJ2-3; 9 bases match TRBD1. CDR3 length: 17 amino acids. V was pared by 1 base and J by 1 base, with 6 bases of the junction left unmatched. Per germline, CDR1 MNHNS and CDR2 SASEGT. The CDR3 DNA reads TGTGCCAGCAGTGAAGGCCCGGGACAGGGAGGCACAGATACGCAGTATTTT. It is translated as CASSEGPGQGGTDTQYF.

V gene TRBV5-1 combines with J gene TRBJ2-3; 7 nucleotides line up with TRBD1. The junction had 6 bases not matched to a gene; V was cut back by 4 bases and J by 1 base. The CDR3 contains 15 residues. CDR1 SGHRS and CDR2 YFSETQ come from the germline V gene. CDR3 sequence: CASSDRQGGTDTQYF. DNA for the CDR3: TGCGCCAGCAGCGACCGACAGGGAGGCACAGATACGCAGTATTTT.

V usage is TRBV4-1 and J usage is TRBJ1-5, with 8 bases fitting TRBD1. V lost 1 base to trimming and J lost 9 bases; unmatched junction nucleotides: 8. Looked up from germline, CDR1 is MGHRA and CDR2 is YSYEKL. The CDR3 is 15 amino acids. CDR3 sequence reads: CASSQGDRGERPQHF. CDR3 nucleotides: TGCGCCAGCAGCCAAGGAGACAGGGGAGAAAGGCCCCAGCATTTT.

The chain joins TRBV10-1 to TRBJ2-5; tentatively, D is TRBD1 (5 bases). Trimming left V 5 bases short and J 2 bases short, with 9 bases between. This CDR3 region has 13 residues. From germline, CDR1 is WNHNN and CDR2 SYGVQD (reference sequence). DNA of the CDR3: TGCGCCAGCAGTCGACAGTGGCAAGAGACCCAGTACTTC. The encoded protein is CASSRQWQETQYF.

The DNA for the CDR3 is TGTGCCAGCAGAGTTCCGACAGGGCTCAACTATGGCTACACCTTC. It specifies CASRVPTGLNYGYTF. The gene calls are TRBV6-1 and TRBJ1-2; 7 bases map to TRBD1. This CDR3 region has 15 residues. Trimming took 6 bases from V and 2 from J; bases not matched to a gene: 9. In germline, CDR1 is MNHNS, CDR2 SASEGT.